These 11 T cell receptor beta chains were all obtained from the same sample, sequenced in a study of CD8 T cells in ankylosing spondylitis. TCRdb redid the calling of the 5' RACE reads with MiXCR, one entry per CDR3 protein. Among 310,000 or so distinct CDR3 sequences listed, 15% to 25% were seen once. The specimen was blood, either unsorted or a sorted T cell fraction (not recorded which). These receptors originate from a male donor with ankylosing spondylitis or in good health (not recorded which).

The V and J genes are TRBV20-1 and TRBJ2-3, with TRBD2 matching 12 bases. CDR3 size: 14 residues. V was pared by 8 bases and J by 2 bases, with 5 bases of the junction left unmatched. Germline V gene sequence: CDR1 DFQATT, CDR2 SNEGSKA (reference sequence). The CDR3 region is CSTGLAGFTDTQYF. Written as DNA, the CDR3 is TGCAGTACCGGACTAGCGGGGTTCACAGATACGCAGTATTTT.

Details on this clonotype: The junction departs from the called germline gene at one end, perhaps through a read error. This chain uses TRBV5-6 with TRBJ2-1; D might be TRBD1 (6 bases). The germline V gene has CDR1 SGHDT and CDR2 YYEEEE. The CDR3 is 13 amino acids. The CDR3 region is CVSSMRSGDEQFF. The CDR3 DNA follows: TGTGTCAGCAGCATGCGCTCAGGGGATGAGCAGTTCTTC. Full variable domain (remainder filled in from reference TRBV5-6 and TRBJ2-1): DAGVTQSPTHLIKTRGQQVTLRCSPKSGHDTVSWYQQALGQGPQFIFQYYEEEERQRGNFPDRFSGHQFPNYSSELNVNALLLGDSALYLCVSSMRSGDEQFFGPGTRLTVL.

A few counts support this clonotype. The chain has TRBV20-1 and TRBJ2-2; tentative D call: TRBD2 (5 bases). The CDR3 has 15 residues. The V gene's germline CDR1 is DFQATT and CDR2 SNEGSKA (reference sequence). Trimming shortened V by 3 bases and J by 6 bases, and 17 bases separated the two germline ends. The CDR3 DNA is TGCAGTGCTAGGAATTCGCTAGCTGGTTCCGGGGAGCTGTTTTTT. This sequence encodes CSARNSLAGSGELFF.

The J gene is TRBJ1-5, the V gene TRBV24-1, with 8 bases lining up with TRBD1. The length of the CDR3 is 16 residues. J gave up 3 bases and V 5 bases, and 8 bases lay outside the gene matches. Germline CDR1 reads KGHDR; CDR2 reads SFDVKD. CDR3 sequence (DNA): TGTGCCACCAGTGCCATAGGGACAGGAGACAATCAGCCCCAGCATTTT. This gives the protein CATSAIGTGDNQPQHF.

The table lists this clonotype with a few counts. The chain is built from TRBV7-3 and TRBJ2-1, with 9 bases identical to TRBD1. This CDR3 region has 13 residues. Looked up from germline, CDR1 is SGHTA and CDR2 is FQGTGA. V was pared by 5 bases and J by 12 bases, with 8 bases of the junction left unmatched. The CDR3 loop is CASSPTGGDGQFF. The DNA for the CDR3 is TGTGCCAGCAGCCCGACAGGGGGTGATGGGCAGTTCTTC.

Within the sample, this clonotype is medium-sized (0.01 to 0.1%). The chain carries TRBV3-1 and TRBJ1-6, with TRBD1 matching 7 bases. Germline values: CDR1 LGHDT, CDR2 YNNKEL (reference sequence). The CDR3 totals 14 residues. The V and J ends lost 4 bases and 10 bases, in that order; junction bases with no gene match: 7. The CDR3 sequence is CASSPRQGGSPLHF. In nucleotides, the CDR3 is TGTGCCAGCAGCCCGAGACAGGGTGGGTCACCCCTCCACTTT.

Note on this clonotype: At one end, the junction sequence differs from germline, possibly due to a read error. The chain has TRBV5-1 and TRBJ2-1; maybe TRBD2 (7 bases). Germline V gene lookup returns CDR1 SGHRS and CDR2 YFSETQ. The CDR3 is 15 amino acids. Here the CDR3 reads CARSFLGGGNNEQFF. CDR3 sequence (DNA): TGCGCCAGAAGCTTTTTAGGGGGGGGGAACAATGAGCAGTTCTTC.

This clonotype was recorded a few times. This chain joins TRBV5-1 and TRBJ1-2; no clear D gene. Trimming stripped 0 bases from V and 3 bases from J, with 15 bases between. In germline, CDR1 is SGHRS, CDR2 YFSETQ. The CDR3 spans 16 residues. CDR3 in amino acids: CASSLGLTPGDYGYTF. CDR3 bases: TGCGCCAGCAGCTTGGGTCTTACACCGGGAGACTATGGCTACACCTTC.

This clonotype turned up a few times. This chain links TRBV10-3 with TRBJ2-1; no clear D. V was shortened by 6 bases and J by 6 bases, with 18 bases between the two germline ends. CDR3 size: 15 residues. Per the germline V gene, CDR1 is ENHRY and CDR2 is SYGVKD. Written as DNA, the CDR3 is TGTGCCATCAGACAAGACATAAATCCTAGCAATGAGCAGTTCTTC. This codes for CAIRQDINPSNEQFF.

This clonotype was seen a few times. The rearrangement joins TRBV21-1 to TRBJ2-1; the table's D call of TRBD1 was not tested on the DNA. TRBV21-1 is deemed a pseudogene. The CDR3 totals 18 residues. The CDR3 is CASSKGGGGWTPGNEQFF. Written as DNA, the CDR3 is TGTGCCAGCAGCAAAGGGGGGGGTGGGTGGACCCCCGGCAATGAGCAGTTCTTC.

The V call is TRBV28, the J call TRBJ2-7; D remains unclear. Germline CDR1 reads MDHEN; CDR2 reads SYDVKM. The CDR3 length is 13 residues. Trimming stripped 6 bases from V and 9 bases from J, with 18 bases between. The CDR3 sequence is CASRTSLSSTQYV. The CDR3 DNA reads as TGTGCCAGCAGGACGTCGCTATCCTCGACGCAGTACGTC.